This T cell receptor (beta chain) emerged from a study of blood T cells in healthy people across ages. Peripheral blood, ten milliliters per donor, was collected. A second PCR, run for 7 to 11 cycles, used a sample-barcoded 5' primer plus a J-beta primer mix. Via MiXCR, TCRdb re-called the 5' RACE reads, giving one row per CDR3 protein. Among hundreds of thousands of distinct CDR3 sequences, about half were seen once, and the ten largest hold 30% to 35%. The sample comprised blood. The TCR comes from a woman in her sixties in good health.

The CDR3 sequence is CAISGPPEQSGSPLHF. CDR3 sequence (DNA): TGTGCCATCAGCGGACCGCCCGAACAAAGTGGTTCACCCCTCCACTTT. V and J are TRBV10-3 and TRBJ1-6; D is ambiguous. The CDR3 covers 16 residues. CDR1 and CDR2 from the germline V gene are ENHRY and SYGVKD. V lost 6 bases, J lost 9 bases, and 21 bases lay in between.